This entry lists 7 T cell receptor beta chains sequenced from one sample in a study of CD8 T cells in Susac syndrome. A quantity of about 0.45 to 1 ug RNA underwent reverse transcription using random hexamers. From the immunoSEQ multiplex PCR reads, TCRdb called clonotypes with MiXCR, one entry per CDR3 protein. This sample has 350,000 to 550,000 distinct CDR3 sequences, with around 83% found just once. Sequenced material: CD8+ T cells from PBMCs. The receptors originated from a human donor with multiple sclerosis.

This chain links TRBV18 with TRBJ1-2; 7 nucleotides agree with TRBD1. The CDR3 runs to 17 residues. Germline CDR1 and CDR2: KGHSH and LQKENI. The junction had 13 bases not matched to a gene; V was cut back by 2 bases and J by 4 bases. This CDR3 reads CASSPGDREAGAYGYTF. The DNA for the CDR3 is TGTGCCAGCTCACCAGGTGACAGGGAAGCCGGTGCCTATGGCTACACCTTC.

The J gene is TRBJ1-1, the V gene TRBV27, with TRBD1 matching over 8 bases. CDR1 and CDR2 from the germline V gene are MNHEY and SMNVEV (reference sequence). The CDR3 contains 14 residues. The trim removed 10 bases at V and 0 bases at J, leaving 7 bases unmatched. Here the CDR3 reads CATSPTGVNTEAFF. Written as DNA, the CDR3 is TGTGCCACCTCCCCGACAGGGGTGAACACTGAAGCTTTCTTT.

The chain joins TRBV4-1 to TRBJ2-7; the D is unclear. This CDR3 spans 13 amino acids. Germline V gives CDR1 MGHRA, CDR2 YSYEKL. Trimming stripped 0 bases from V and 7 bases from J, with 10 bases between. For the CDR3, the DNA is TGCGCCAGCAGCCAAGACGGGCCCCTGGAGCAGTACTTC. Amino acid sequence: CASSQDGPLEQYF.

The chain links TRBV14 to TRBJ2-2, with TRBD1 identical over 7 bases. CDR1 SGHDN and CDR2 FVKESK come from the germline V gene. The CDR3 sequence is 15 residues long. With 0 bases clipped from V and 4 bases from J, the junction kept 2 bases outside the gene matches. The CDR3 DNA reads as TGTGCCAGCAGCCAAGAGTGGGACAGCACCGGGGAGCTGTTTTTT. Translation gives CASSQEWDSTGELFF.

The chain joins TRBV7-9 to TRBJ2-7, with D tentatively TRBD2 (7 bases). Germline V gives CDR1 SEHNR, CDR2 FQNEAQ (reference sequence). V lost 3 bases and J 7 bases, leaving 13 bases between the germline ends. The CDR3 runs 13 residues. The CDR3 DNA reads TGTGCCAGCAGCTTCGGGGGGCAACGGGAGCAGTACTTC. Translated, it gives CASSFGGQREQYF.

V and J are TRBV28 and TRBJ1-1, with D maybe TRBD1 (6 bases). The CDR3 is made up of 16 amino acids. Germline loops: CDR1 MDHEN, CDR2 SYDVKM. V was cut by 3 bases and J by 2 bases, with 16 bases left in between. The CDR3 DNA follows: TGTGCCAGCAGTTTTAGTCTCCTGACAGGAAACACTGAAGCTTTCTTT. Encoded protein: CASSFSLLTGNTEAFF.

The J gene is TRBJ1-2, the V gene TRBV19, with no clear D. CDR1 is LNHDA and CDR2 is SQIVND in the germline V gene (reference sequence). V shed 5 bases and J shed 3 bases, with 13 bases lying between them. The CDR3 runs to 14 residues. The CDR3 reads CASSLREEDYGYTF. The CDR3 DNA follows: TGTGCCAGTAGTCTTCGCGAGGAGGACTATGGCTACACCTTC.